This record covers a single T cell receptor beta chain. The sample belongs to a study of cytomegalovirus exposure and HLA in healthy donors. The donors were healthy bone marrow donors. The CDR3 length is 16 residues. Germline loops: CDR1 SNHLY, CDR2 FYNNEI. V dropped 5 bases and J dropped 4; count of bases not matched to a gene: 8. The PCR made use of 60 Vbeta and 13 Jbeta primers. Repertoires were generated with immunoSEQ multiplex PCR, while TCRdb's copy carries only in-frame clones and drops some. The table lists hundreds of thousands of clones, approximately 80% of them singletons. This rearrangement joins TRBV2 to TRBJ2-3, with 11 nucleotides matching TRBD1. The source of this sequence is a male donor in good health and CMV-seronegative. The sequenced sample was PBMCs. The chain's CDR3 is CASSSDRGLVADTQYF. CDR3 DNA: TGTGCCAGCAGTTCGGACAGGGGGCTTGTGGCAGATACGCAGTATTTT. The full variable domain, rest sourced from reference TRBV2 and TRBJ2-3, is EPEVTQTPSHQVTQMGQEVILRCVPISNHLYFYWYRQILGQKVEFLVSFYNNEISEKSEIFDDQFSVERPDGSNFTLKIRSTKLEDSAMYFCASSSDRGLVADTQYFGPGTRLTVL.